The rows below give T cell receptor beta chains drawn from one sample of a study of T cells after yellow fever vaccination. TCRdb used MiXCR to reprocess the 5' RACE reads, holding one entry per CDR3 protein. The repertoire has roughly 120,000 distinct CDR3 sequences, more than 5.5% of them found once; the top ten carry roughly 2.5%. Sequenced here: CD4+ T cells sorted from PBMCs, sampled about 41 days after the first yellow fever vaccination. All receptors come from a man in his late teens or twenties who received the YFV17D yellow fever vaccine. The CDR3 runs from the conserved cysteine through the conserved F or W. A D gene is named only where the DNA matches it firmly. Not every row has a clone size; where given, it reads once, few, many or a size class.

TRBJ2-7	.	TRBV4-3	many	CASSQRTGRPSYEQYF	TGCGCCAGCAGCCAACGTACAGGCCGACCTTCCTACGAGCAGTACTTC
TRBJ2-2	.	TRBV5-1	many	CASSLAPSETGELFF	TGCGCCAGCAGCTTGGCTCCCAGCGAAACCGGGGAGCTGTTTTTT
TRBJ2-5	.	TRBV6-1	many	CASRVEAVPETQYF	TGTGCCAGCCGAGTGGAAGCGGTACCAGAGACCCAGTACTTC
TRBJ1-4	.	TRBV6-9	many	CASSQIGWAGDEKLFF	TGTGCCAGCAGTCAAATCGGGTGGGCAGGGGATGAAAAACTGTTTTTT
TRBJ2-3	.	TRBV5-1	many	CASSMTYSTDTQYF	TGCGCCAGCAGCATGACCTACAGCACAGATACGCAGTATTTT
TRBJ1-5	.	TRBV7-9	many	CASSLNSNQPQHF	TGTGCCAGCAGCTTAAATAGCAATCAGCCCCAGCATTTT
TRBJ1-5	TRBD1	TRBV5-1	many	CASSFGTGSQPQHF	TGCGCCAGCAGCTTTGGGACAGGGAGTCAGCCCCAGCATTTT
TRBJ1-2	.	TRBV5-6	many	CASRKALQRTFYGYTF	TGTGCCAGCAGAAAAGCCCTACAGAGAACCTTCTATGGCTACACCTTC
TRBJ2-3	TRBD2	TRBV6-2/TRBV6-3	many	CASSYPARLAGRASTDTQYF	TGTGCCAGCAGTTACCCGGCGAGACTAGCGGGTCGCGCTAGCACAGATACGCAGTATTTT
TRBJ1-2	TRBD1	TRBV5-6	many	CASSTLMDRDYGYTF	TGTGCCAGCAGCACCCTAATGGACAGGGACTATGGCTACACCTTC
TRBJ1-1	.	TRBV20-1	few	CSAYDRHTEAFF	TGCAGTGCTTACGACAGGCACACTGAAGCTTTCTTT
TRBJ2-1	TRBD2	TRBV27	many	CASSTYGTQTSGGATQFF	TGTGCCAGCAGCACCTACGGGACGCAGACTAGCGGGGGGGCCACGCAGTTCTTC
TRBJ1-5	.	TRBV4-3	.	CASSQDESLGQPQHF	TGCGCCAGCAGCCAAGACGAATCACTGGGGCAGCCCCAGCATTTT
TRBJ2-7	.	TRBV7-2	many	CASSTRTPPYEQYF	TGTGCCAGCAGCACCCGGACGCCACCCTACGAGCAGTACTTC
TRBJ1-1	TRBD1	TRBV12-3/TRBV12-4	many	CASSFDRATEAFF	TGTGCCAGCAGTTTCGACAGGGCCACTGAAGCTTTCTTT
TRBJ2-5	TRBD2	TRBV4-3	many	CASSQDWTSGGQETQYF	TGCGCCAGCAGCCAAGACTGGACTAGCGGGGGGCAAGAGACCCAGTACTTC
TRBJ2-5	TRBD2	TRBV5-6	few	CASLRSGGRETQYF	TGTGCCAGCCTCAGGTCGGGGGGTAGGGAGACCCAGTACTTC
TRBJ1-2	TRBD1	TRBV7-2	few	CASSTGTGASWGAGYTF	TGTGCCAGCAGCACCGGGACAGGCGCCAGTTGGGGGGCCGGCTACACCTTC
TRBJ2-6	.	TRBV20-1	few	CSAPPGLSGANVLTF	TGCAGTGCTCCGCCGGGACTCTCTGGGGCCAACGTCCTGACTTTC
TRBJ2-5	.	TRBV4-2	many	CASSLLGGVQETQYF	TGTGCCAGCAGCCTGCTCGGGGGAGTACAAGAGACCCAGTACTTC
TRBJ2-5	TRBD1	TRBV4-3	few	CASSQGRRDREETQYF	TGCGCCAGCAGCCAAGGTCGCCGGGACAGGGAAGAGACCCAGTACTTC
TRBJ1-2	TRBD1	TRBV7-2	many	CASSRGTVYGYTF	TGTGCCAGCAGCCGAGGGACAGTCTATGGCTACACCTTC
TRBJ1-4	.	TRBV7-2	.	CATRNGGSNEKLFF	TGTGCCACCCGTAATGGGGGCTCTAATGAAAAACTGTTTTTT
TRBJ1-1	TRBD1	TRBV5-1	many	CASGSSQGQLEAFF	TGCGCCAGCGGATCCTCCCAGGGACAGCTCGAAGCTTTCTTT
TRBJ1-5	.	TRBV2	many	CASSEGEGFFQPQHF	TGTGCCAGCAGTGAAGGCGAGGGGTTTTTTCAGCCCCAGCATTTT
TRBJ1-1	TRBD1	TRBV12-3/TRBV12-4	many	CASSFGQGGVAEAFF	TGTGCCAGCAGTTTTGGACAGGGGGGTGTGGCTGAAGCTTTCTTT
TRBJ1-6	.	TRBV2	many	CASSAGLNSPLHF	TGTGCCAGCAGTGCGGGACTTAATTCACCCCTCCACTTT
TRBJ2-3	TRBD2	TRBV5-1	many	CASRPIAGITDTQYF	TGCGCCAGCAGACCAATAGCGGGGATCACAGATACGCAGTATTTT
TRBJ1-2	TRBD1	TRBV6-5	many	CASRAPGTGGYGYTF	TGTGCCAGCAGAGCGCCCGGGACAGGGGGTTATGGCTACACCTTC
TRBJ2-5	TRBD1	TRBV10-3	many	CAISAERGQGNRETQYF	TGTGCCATCAGTGCAGAAAGGGGACAGGGTAATCGGGAGACCCAGTACTTC
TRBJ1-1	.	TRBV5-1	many	CASSLVGVRTEAFF	TGCGCCAGCAGCTTGGTTGGGGTGAGAACTGAAGCTTTCTTT
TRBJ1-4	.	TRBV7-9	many	CASSSMGSVDEKLFF	TGTGCCAGCAGCTCTATGGGGTCGGTAGATGAAAAACTGTTTTTT
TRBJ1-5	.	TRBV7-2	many	CASSPGGASNQPQHF	TGTGCCAGCAGCCCCGGCGGGGCCAGCAATCAGCCCCAGCATTTT
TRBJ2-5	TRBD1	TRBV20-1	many	CSALRTGSQETQYF	TGCAGTGCTCTCCGGACAGGGTCTCAGGAGACCCAGTACTTC
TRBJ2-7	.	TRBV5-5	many	CASRVEGSSSYEQYF	TGTGCCAGCAGAGTTGAAGGAAGTAGCTCCTACGAGCAGTACTTC
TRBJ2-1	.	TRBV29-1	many	CSVEGPGLYNEQFF	TGCAGCGTTGAAGGCCCAGGACTTTACAATGAGCAGTTCTTC
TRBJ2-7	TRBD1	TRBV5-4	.	CASSSRTGSYEQYF	TGTGCCAGCAGCTCCAGGACAGGGAGCTACGAGCAGTACTTC
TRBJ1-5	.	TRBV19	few	CASSIETVGNQPQHF	TGTGCCAGTAGTATAGAGACAGTCGGCAATCAGCCCCAGCATTTT
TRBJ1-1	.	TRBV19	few	CASSIRGLTEAFF	TGTGCCAGTAGTATCCGGGGCCTCACTGAAGCTTTCTTT
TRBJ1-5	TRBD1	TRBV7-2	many	CASADRAHSNQPQHF	TGTGCCAGCGCGGACAGGGCCCATAGCAATCAGCCCCAGCATTTT
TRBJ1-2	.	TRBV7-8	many	CASSFPGLGYTF	TGTGCCAGCAGCTTCCCAGGGCTAGGCTACACCTTC
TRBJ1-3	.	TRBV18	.	CASSPTRTLSGNTIYF	TGTGCCAGCTCACCCACCCGGACCCTCTCTGGAAACACCATATATTTT
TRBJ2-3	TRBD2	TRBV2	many	CASSEFTGLPSTDTQYF	TGTGCCAGCAGTGAATTTACGGGACTACCGAGCACAGATACGCAGTATTTT
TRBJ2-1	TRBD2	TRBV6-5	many	CASSFFGGGKNEQFF	TGTGCCAGCAGTTTCTTCGGGGGGGGTAAGAATGAGCAGTTCTTC